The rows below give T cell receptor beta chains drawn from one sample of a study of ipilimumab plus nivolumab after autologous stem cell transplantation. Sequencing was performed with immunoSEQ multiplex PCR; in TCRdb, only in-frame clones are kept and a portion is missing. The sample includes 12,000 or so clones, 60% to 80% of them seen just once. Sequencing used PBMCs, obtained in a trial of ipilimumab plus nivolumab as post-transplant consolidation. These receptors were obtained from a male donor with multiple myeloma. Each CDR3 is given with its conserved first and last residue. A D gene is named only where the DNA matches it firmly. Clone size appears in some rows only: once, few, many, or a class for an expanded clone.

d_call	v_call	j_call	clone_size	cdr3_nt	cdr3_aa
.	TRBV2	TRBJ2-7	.	TGTGCCAGCAGTGAAGCTACGACACAAATCTACGAGCAGTACTTC	CASSEATTQIYEQYF
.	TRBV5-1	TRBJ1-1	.	TGCGCCAGCAGCTTGGCCGAGGCGGGGGCTGAAGCTTTCTTT	CASSLAEAGAEAFF
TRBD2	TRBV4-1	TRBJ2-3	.	TGCGCCAGCAGCCCTAGCGGGGGGGCCGTGAGCACAGATACGCAGTATTTT	CASSPSGGAVSTDTQYF
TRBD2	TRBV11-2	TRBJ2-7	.	TGTGCCAGCAGCTTCTCGCGGGGGGGCATACGGGTCGAGCAGTACTTC	CASSFSRGGIRVEQYF
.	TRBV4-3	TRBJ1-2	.	TGCGCCAGCAGCCAAGGAATCGCAGAAGACTATGGCTACACCTTC	CASSQGIAEDYGYTF
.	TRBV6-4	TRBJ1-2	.	TGTGCCAGCAGTGACTCGGGGGTGGATGGCTACACCTTC	CASSDSGVDGYTF
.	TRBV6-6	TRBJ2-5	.	TGTGCCAGCAGTTACAAGGGGCGAGAGACCCAGTACTTC	CASSYKGRETQYF
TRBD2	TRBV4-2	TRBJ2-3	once	TGTGCCAGCAGCCAACTACTAGCGGGGAACACAGATACGCAGTATTTT	CASSQLLAGNTDTQYF
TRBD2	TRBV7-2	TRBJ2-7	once	TGTGCCAGCAGCTATAGCGGGGGGGCAGTCTACGAGCAGTACTTC	CASSYSGGAVYEQYF
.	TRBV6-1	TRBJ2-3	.	TGTGCCAGCAGTCCAACTGGAGAGGGGAGAAAGTATTTT	CASSPTGEGRKYF
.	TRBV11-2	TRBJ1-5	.	TGTGCCAGCAGCTTATGGGAGTATAATCAGCCCCAGCATTTT	CASSLWEYNQPQHF
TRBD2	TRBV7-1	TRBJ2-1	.	TGTGCCAGCAGCTCCCTAGCCGCGCTAGCGGGGACTTACAATGAGCAGTTCTTC	CASSSLAALAGTYNEQFF
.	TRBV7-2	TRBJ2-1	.	TGTGCCAGCAGCTTAGGTGGACTAAGGCACAATGAGCAGTTCTTC	CASSLGGLRHNEQFF
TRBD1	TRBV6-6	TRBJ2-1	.	TGTGCCAGCAGTCTGGGACAGGTCAATGAGCAGTTCTTC	CASSLGQVNEQFF
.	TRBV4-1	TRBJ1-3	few	TGCGCCAGCAGCCAACCACCCGGGACACTATCTGGAAACACCATATATTTT	CASSQPPGTLSGNTIYF
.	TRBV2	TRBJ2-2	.	TGTGCCAGCAGGGGTCGGGGGCGGACCGGGGAGCTGTTTTTT	CASRGRGRTGELFF
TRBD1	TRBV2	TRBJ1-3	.	TGTGCCGGCTATTCCGGGACAGGGAAGGGAGGAAACACCATATATTTT	CAGYSGTGKGGNTIYF
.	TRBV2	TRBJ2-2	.	TGTGCCAGCAGGGAAGCCACATCTGACACCGGGGAGCTGTTTTTT	CASREATSDTGELFF
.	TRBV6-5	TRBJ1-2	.	TGTGCCAGCAGCAAGTCGCTAACAGGGTCCGGCTACACCTTC	CASSKSLTGSGYTF
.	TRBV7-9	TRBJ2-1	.	TGTGCCAGCAGCTTAGAGGGGGGGCCCAATGAGCAGTTCTTC	CASSLEGGPNEQFF
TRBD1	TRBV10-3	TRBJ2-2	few	TGTGCCACCAGGTTAATCCGGGACAGGGAGACCGGGGAGCTGTTTTTT	CATRLIRDRETGELFF
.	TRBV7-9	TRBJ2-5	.	TGTGCCAGCAGCCCCGGGGACTCGTGGACCCAGTACTTC	CASSPGDSWTQYF
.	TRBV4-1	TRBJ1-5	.	TGCGCCAGCAGCCAAAGGGGGGTTCAGGAGAATCAGCCCCAGCATTTT	CASSQRGVQENQPQHF
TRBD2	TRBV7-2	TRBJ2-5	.	TGTGCCAGCAGCTTGAGCGGGGGAGAGACCCAGTACTTC	CASSLSGGETQYF
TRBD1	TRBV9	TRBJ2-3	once	TGTGCCAGCAGCCGACAGGGAAACACAGATACGCAGTATTTT	CASSRQGNTDTQYF
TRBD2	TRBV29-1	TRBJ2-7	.	TGCAGCGCGGGGGGTACCGAGCAGTACTTC	CSAGGTEQYF
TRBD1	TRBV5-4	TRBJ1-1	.	TGTGCCAGCAGTTTGATGTCAGGGGGTACTGAAGCTTTCTTT	CASSLMSGGTEAFF
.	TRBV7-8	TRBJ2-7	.	TGTGCCAGCAGCTTAGATGAGGGGGGTCCCTCCTACGAGCAGTACTTC	CASSLDEGGPSYEQYF
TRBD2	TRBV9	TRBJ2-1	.	TGTGCCAGCAACCCTAGCGGGGGGGAACCCGGTGAGCAGTTCTTC	CASNPSGGEPGEQFF
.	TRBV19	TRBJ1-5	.	TGTGCCAGTAGTCGAGGCATGAGCAATCAGCCCCAGCATTTT	CASSRGMSNQPQHF
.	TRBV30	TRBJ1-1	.	TGTGCCTGGAGTAAGGTTGGGGGGCAAGCTTTCTTT	CAWSKVGGQAFF
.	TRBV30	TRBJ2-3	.	TGTGCCTGGAGTGTAGTCCGGACTAGCACAGATACGCAGTATTTT	CAWSVVRTSTDTQYF
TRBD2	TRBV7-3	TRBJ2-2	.	TGTGCCAGCAGCCCGGGGGGGCGAACCGGGGAGCTGTTTTTT	CASSPGGRTGELFF
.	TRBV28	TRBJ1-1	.	TGTGCCAGCAGCCTCATGTCGGCGGCTTTCTTT	CASSLMSAAFF
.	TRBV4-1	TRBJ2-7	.	TGCGCCAGCAGCCTATTCCAGGGTTCCTACGAGCAGTACTTC	CASSLFQGSYEQYF
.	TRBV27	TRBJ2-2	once	TGTGCCAGCCGTCCTGGAGGGGGGGCCGGGGAGCTGTTTTTT	CASRPGGGAGELFF
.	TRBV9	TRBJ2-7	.	TGTGCCAGCAGCCCGAGCAGGCTAGCGTTCGAGCAGTACTTC	CASSPSRLAFEQYF
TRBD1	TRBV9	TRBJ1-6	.	TGTGCCAGCAGCGCATTCGGACAGGGGGTAAATTCACCCCTCCACTTT	CASSAFGQGVNSPLHF
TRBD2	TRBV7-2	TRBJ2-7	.	TGTGCCAGCAGCTTAGCGGGCGGTAGCGGGGGGGCGGGTTCCTACGAGCAGTACTTC	CASSLAGGSGGAGSYEQYF
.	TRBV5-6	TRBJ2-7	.	TGTGCCAGCAGCTTGGACAGTGCCTACGAGCAGTACTTC	CASSLDSAYEQYF
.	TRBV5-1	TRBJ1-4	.	TGCGCCAGCAGCTACGACCCAGAAGGGGAGGCAGAAAAACTGTTTTTT	CASSYDPEGEAEKLFF
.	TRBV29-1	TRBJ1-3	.	TGCAGCGTAGAACAGACCCAGGACACCATATATTTT	CSVEQTQDTIYF
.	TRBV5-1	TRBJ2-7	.	TGCGCCAGCAGCTTGTCCGGAGCCTACGAGCAGTACTTC	CASSLSGAYEQYF
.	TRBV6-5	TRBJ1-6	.	TGTGCCAGCGCCTCGAGCTCCTATAATTCACCCCTCCACTTT	CASASSSYNSPLHF
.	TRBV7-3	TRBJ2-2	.	TGTGCCAGCAGCTACTACACCGGGGAGCTGTTTTTT	CASSYYTGELFF
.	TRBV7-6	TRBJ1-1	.	TGTGCCAGCCAAGGGCTGGGGGCTGAAGCTTTCTTT	CASQGLGAEAFF
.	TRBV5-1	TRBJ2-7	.	TGCGCCAGCAGCTCTTCAGCGGGTGGGACGCCGTACGAGCAGTACTTC	CASSSSAGGTPYEQYF
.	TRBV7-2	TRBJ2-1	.	TGTGCCAGCAGCTCCTGGGGTGAGCAGTTCTTC	CASSSWGEQFF
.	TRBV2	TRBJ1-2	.	TGTGCCAGCACTAGCACGCCAGCCTATGGAGGCTACACCTTC	CASTSTPAYGGYTF
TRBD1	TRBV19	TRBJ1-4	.	TGTGCCAGTACCTACGGGACAGGTCGGGAAAAACTGTTTTTT	CASTYGTGREKLFF
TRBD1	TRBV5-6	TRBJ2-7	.	TGTGCCAGCAGCTTGCGGCAGGGGGCAAGGGAGCAGTACTTC	CASSLRQGAREQYF
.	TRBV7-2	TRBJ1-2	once	TGTGCCAGCAGCTCCCAATTATACTATGGCTACACCTTC	CASSSQLYYGYTF
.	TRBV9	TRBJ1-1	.	TGTGCCAGCAGCGTAAGGGGAGACAGGCTGAACACTGAAGCTTTCTTT	CASSVRGDRLNTEAFF
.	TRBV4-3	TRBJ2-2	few	TGCGCCAGCAGCCAAGATGCCGGGACAACTAACACCGGGGAGCTGTTTTTT	CASSQDAGTTNTGELFF
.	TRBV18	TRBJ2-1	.	TGTGCCAGCTCCGCGGGGGCTCCTCCGAACAATGAGCAGTTCTTC	CASSAGAPPNNEQFF
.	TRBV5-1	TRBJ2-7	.	TGCGCCAGCAGCTTGTCGCCCACGGACATCTTCTACGAGCAGTACTTC	CASSLSPTDIFYEQYF
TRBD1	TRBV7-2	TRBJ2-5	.	TGTGCCAGCAGCACCAACAGGGGGCAAGAGACCCAGTACTTC	CASSTNRGQETQYF